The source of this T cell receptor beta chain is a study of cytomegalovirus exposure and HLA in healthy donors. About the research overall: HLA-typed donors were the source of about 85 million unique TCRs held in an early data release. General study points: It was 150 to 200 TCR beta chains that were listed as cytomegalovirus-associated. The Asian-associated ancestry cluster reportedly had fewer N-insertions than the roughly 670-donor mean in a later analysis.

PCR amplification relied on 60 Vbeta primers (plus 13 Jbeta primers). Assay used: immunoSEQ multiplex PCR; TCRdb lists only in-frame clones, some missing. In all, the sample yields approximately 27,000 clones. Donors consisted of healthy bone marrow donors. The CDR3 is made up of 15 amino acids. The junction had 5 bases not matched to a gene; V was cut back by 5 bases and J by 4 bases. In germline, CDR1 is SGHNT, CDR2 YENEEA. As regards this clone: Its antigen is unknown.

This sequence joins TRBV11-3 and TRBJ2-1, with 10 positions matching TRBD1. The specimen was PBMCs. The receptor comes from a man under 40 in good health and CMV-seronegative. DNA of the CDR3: TGTGCCAGCAGCCATCGGACAGGGGGTTACAATGAGCAGTTCTTC. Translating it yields CASSHRTGGYNEQFF.